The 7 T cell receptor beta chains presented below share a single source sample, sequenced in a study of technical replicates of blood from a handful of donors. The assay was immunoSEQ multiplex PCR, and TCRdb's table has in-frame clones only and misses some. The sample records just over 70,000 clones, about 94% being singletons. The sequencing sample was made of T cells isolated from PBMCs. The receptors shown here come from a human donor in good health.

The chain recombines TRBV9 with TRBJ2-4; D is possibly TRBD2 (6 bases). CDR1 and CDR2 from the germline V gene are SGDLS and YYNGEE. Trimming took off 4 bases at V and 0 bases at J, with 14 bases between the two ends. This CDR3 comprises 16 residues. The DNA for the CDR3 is TGTGCCAGCAGCATGGGACTCCTGCTAGCCAAAAACATTCAGTACTTC. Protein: CASSMGLLLAKNIQYF.

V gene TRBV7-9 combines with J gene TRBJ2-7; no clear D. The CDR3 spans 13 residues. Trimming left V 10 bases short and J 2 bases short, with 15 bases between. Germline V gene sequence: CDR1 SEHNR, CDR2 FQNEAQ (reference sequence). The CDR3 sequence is CATLVLGTYEQYF. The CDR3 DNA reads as TGTGCCACTCTAGTCCTCGGTACCTACGAGCAGTACTTC.

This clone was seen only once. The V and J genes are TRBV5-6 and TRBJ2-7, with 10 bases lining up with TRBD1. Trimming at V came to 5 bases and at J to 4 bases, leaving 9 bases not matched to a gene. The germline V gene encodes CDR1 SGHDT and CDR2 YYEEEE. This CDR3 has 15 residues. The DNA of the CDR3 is TGTGCCAGCAGTTATACCGGGACAGGGGTTTACGAGCAGTACTTC. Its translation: CASSYTGTGVYEQYF.

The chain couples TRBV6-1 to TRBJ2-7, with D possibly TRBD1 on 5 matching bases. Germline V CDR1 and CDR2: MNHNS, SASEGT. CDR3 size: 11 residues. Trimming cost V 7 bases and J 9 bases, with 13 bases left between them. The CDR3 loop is CASIAGFAQYF. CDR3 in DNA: TGTGCCAGCATCGCAGGGTTCGCGCAGTACTTC.

The CDR3 DNA follows: TGTGCCAGCAGCCCGGGACAGGGCTCTAACTATGGCTACACCTTC. Protein sequence: CASSPGQGSNYGYTF. The rearrangement joins TRBV7-8 to TRBJ1-2; the match to TRBD1 covers 9 bases. V gave up 5 bases and J gave up 0 bases; unmatched junction bases: 4. Germline assignment: CDR1 SGHVS and CDR2 FQNEAQ. CDR3 length: 15 amino acids.

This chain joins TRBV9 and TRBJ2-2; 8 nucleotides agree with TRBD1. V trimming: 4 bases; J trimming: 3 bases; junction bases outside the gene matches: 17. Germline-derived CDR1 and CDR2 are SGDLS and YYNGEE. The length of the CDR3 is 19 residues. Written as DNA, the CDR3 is TGTGCCAGCAGCTCCCGGGGGCCTCTACTGACAGGGGACACCGGGGAGCTGTTTTTT. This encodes CASSSRGPLLTGDTGELFF.

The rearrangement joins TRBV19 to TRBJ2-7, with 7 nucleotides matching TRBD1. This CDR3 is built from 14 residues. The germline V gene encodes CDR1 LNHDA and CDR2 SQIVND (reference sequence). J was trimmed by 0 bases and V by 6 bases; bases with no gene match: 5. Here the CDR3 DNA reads TGTGCCAGTAGGGGGACAGTCTCCTCCTACGAGCAGTACTTC. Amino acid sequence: CASRGTVSSYEQYF.